The 17 T cell receptor beta chains below come from one sample, sequenced in a study of blood T cell repertoires in COVID-19. Only in-frame clones appear in the TCRdb table, and some are missing; sequencing was by immunoSEQ multiplex PCR. The sample lists about 190,000 clones; over 75% were seen once. Sequencing was performed on peripheral blood. The receptors stem from a woman aged 45-65 years with acute or convalescent COVID-19.

Here the CDR3 reads CSASPGQSNNQPQHF. Here the CDR3 DNA reads TGCAGTGCTAGTCCCGGACAGTCTAACAATCAGCCCCAGCATTTT. The chain employs TRBV20-1 and TRBJ1-5; possible D gene TRBD1, 6 bases. Trimming stripped 3 bases from V and 3 bases from J, with 15 bases between. Germline CDR1 is DFQATT and CDR2 is SNEGSKA (reference sequence). CDR3 length: 15 amino acids.

The rearrangement links TRBV3-1 (or the pseudogene TRBV3-2) to TRBJ1-6; 8 bases match TRBD1. Trimming took 1 base from V and 8 from J; bases not matched to a gene: 4. This CDR3 has 15 amino acids. Germline values: CDR1 LGHDT, CDR2 YNNKEL (reference sequence). CDR3 residues: CASSQVDREDSPLHF. The CDR3 DNA follows: TGTGCCAGCAGCCAAGTGGACAGGGAGGATTCACCCCTCCACTTT.

The J gene is TRBJ2-1, the V gene TRBV21-1; the table assigns TRBD1, which was not confirmed against the DNA. TRBV21-1 is a pseudogene segment. CDR3 length: 20 residues. The CDR3 region is CASSSRLDRGPFRRYNEQFF. CDR3 sequence (DNA): TGTGCCAGCAGTTCACGACTGGACAGGGGGCCGTTTCGTCGGTACAATGAGCAGTTCTTC.

The chain combines TRBV6-5 with TRBJ2-7; 7 nucleotides line up with TRBD1. Trimming at V came to 6 bases and at J to 4 bases, leaving 3 bases not matched to a gene. Germline CDR1 and CDR2: MNHEY and SVGAGI. There are 12 residues in the CDR3. CDR3 loop: CASSPQGYEQYF. As DNA, the CDR3 is TGTGCCAGCAGCCCACAGGGGTACGAGCAGTACTTC.

The CDR3 protein is CASSTRGTGGSYEQYF. In DNA, the CDR3 is TGTGCCAGCAGCACCCGAGGGACAGGGGGCAGCTACGAGCAGTACTTC. The chain employs TRBV7-2 and TRBJ2-7; TRBD1 agrees at 12 bases. The CDR3 is 16 residues long. V shed 5 bases, J shed 3 bases, and the junction held 8 bases outside the gene matches. Germline V gene lookup returns CDR1 SGHTA and CDR2 FQGNSA. Looking up the rest from reference TRBV7-2 and TRBJ2-7 gives the full variable domain: GAGVSQSPSNKVTEKGKDVELRCDPISGHTALYWYRQSLGQGLEFLIYFQGNSAPDKSGLPSDRFSAERTGGSVSTLTIQRTQQEDSAVYLCASSTRGTGGSYEQYFGPGTRLTVT.

A word on this clone: Other DNA sequences of this sample code for an identical CDR3. The chain couples TRBV12-3 or TRBV12-4 to TRBJ1-5; D not certain. CDR3 length: 12 amino acids. V dropped 8 bases and J dropped 0 bases, with 5 bases sitting between them. CDR3 nucleotide sequence: TGTGCCAGCTCCTATAGCAATCAGCCCCAGCATTTT. This encodes CASSYSNQPQHF.

The chain couples TRBV28 to TRBJ2-3; 16 positions agree with TRBD2. Germline CDR1 is MDHEN and CDR2 is SYDVKM. The CDR3 totals 18 residues. Unmatched junction bases numbered 7, after V lost 6 bases and J lost 1 base. This CDR3 reads CASSPGLAGGRGTDTQYF. CDR3 DNA sequence: TGTGCCAGCAGCCCGGGACTAGCGGGGGGGAGGGGCACAGATACGCAGTATTTT.

This clone was seen just once. This chain joins TRBV4-2 and TRBJ2-2; D is possibly TRBD2 (6 bases). Germline CDR1 and CDR2: LGHNA and YNFKEQ. This CDR3 has 15 amino acids. V lost 7 bases and J 0 bases, leaving 12 bases between the germline ends. The CDR3 loop reads CASNPGLTNTGELFF. In DNA, the CDR3 is TGTGCCAGCAACCCGGGACTCACGAACACCGGGGAGCTGTTTTTT.

J is TRBJ1-5 and V is TRBV7-9; D gene uncertain. V shed 6 bases and J shed 6 bases, with 12 bases lying between them. The germline gives CDR1 SEHNR, CDR2 FQNEAQ (reference sequence). This CDR3 has 13 residues. CDR3 nucleotides: TGTGCCAGCAGTCAGGAGGGATTTCAGCCCCAGCATTTT. It specifies CASSQEGFQPQHF.

This chain links TRBV7-8 with TRBJ1-5; unclear D gene. Germline V gene sequence: CDR1 SGHVS, CDR2 FQNEAQ. Trimming stripped 7 bases from V and 3 bases from J, with 7 bases between. This CDR3 has 12 amino acids. The CDR3 loop reads CASKAVNQPQHF. Here the CDR3 DNA reads TGTGCCAGCAAGGCGGTCAATCAGCCCCAGCATTTT.

This clone was counted a single time. This rearrangement joins TRBV29-1 to TRBJ1-4; D is undetermined. CDR3 length equals 14 residues. Germline loops: CDR1 SQVTM, CDR2 ANQGSEA. V was cut by 1 base and J by 4 bases, with 10 bases left in between. The CDR3 DNA reads as TGCAGCGTTGAAGGAGGAGGGATTAATGAAAAACTGTTTTTT. This translates into CSVEGGGINEKLFF. Using reference TRBV29-1 and TRBJ1-4 for the parts outside the CDR3, the full variable domain is SAVISQKPSRDICQRGTSLTIQCQVDSQVTMMFWYRQQPGQSLTLIATANQGSEATYESGFVIDKFPISRPNLTFSTLTVSNMSPEDSSIYLCSVEGGGINEKLFFGSGTQLSVL.

In this sample, this clone turned up once. The chain joins TRBV6-5 to TRBJ2-7; 8 nucleotides align to TRBD2. Unmatched junction bases numbered 4, after V lost 0 bases and J lost 0 bases. The CDR3 spans 16 residues. The germline V gene encodes CDR1 MNHEY and CDR2 SVGAGI. This CDR3 is CASSYSGRGGSYEQYF. DNA for the CDR3: TGTGCCAGCAGTTACTCAGGTCGGGGGGGCTCCTACGAGCAGTACTTC.

This rearrangement joins TRBV28 to TRBJ2-7; D is possibly TRBD1 (7 bases). The germline V and J ends were trimmed by 6 bases and 2 bases, with 14 bases remaining between them. The CDR3 length is 14 residues. Germline V lookup: CDR1 MDHEN, CDR2 SYDVKM. CDR3 DNA: TGTGCCAGCAGCTTTCAGGGGGGCGCCTACGAGCAGTACTTC. The encoded protein is CASSFQGGAYEQYF.

J is TRBJ1-5 and V is TRBV29-1, with 9 bases fitting TRBD1. CDR1 and CDR2 (germline): SQVTM, ANQGSEA. The CDR3 is made up of 14 amino acids. Trimming removed 4 bases from V and 3 bases from J; junction bases left unmatched: 4. CDR3 amino acids: CSVAQGANNQPQHF. The CDR3 coding sequence is TGCAGCGTTGCACAGGGGGCCAACAATCAGCCCCAGCATTTT. Full variable domain (rest looked up from reference TRBV29-1 and TRBJ1-5): SAVISQKPSRDICQRGTSLTIQCQVDSQVTMMFWYRQQPGQSLTLIATANQGSEATYESGFVIDKFPISRPNLTFSTLTVSNMSPEDSSIYLCSVAQGANNQPQHFGDGTRLSIL.

This rearrangement joins TRBV28 to TRBJ2-7, with TRBD2 as a possible D gene (6 bases). Germline V CDR1 and CDR2: MDHEN, SYDVKM. CDR3 length: 12 amino acids. The V and J ends lost 2 bases and 7 bases respectively, with 9 bases between them. The DNA for the CDR3 is TGTGCCAGCAGTTTAGGGCGGGGTGAGCAGTACTTC. Translated: CASSLGRGEQYF.

The CDR3 sequence is CASRSGGGTNQPQHF. As DNA, the CDR3 is TGTGCCAGCAGATCCGGGGGGGGAACCAATCAGCCCCAGCATTTT. The chain joins TRBV6-5 to TRBJ1-5; TRBD1 is a possible D gene (5 bases). This CDR3 is built from 15 residues. Germline CDR1 and CDR2: MNHEY and SVGAGI. V lost 6 bases, J lost 3 bases, and 15 bases lay in between.

This clone was seen more than once but under ten times. The chain employs TRBV28 and TRBJ2-7; 9 bases fit TRBD2. The CDR3 sequence is 14 residues long. V lost 3 bases, J lost 12 bases, and 12 bases stayed unmatched. Germline CDR1 and CDR2: MDHEN and SYDVKM. CDR3 nucleotide sequence: TGTGCCAGCAGTTTTACTAGCGGGCGCCTTGGCGGGTACTTC. Translating it yields CASSFTSGRLGGYF. Together with reference TRBV28 and TRBJ2-7, the CDR3 gives the full variable domain: DVKVTQSSRYLVKRTGEKVFLECVQDMDHENMFWYRQDPGLGLRLIYFSYDVKMKEKGDIPEGYSVSREKKERFSLILESASTNQTSMYLCASSFTSGRLGGYFGPGTRLTVT.